The 26 T cell receptor beta chains listed next were all sequenced from one sample in a study of early T cells in non-severe SARS-CoV-2 infection. TCRdb used MiXCR to reprocess the 5' RACE reads, holding one entry per CDR3 protein. The data hold approximately 79,000 distinct CDR3 sequences, with about 13% observed a single time. Sample: whole blood. The receptors stem from an adult who was a healthcare worker with PCR-confirmed SARS-CoV-2 infection or an uninfected control (not recorded which).

This clonotype has at least ten counts. The V gene is TRBV5-5, the J gene TRBJ1-2; D is possibly TRBD1 (6 bases). CDR1 SGHKS and CDR2 YYEKEE come from the germline V gene (reference sequence). CDR3 length: 18 amino acids. V lost 4 bases and J lost 0, with 22 bases in between. The CDR3 DNA reads as TGTGCCAGCAGCCCGGAGGATCGGGGGGCCAGAGCTAACTATGGCTACACCTTC. Protein product: CASSPEDRGARANYGYTF.

This clonotype turned up a few times. The rearrangement joins TRBV24-1 to TRBJ2-3, with D tentatively TRBD2 (6 bases). The CDR3 runs 14 residues. V was pared by 5 bases and J by 1 base, with 9 bases between. Germline CDR1 is KGHDR and CDR2 is SFDVKD. DNA for the CDR3: TGTGCCACCAGTGTAGCGGCGGGCACAGATACGCAGTATTTT. Its protein is CATSVAAGTDTQYF.

This clonotype occurred a few times. The chain combines TRBV28 with TRBJ1-1; no firm D call. Trimming removed 3 bases from V and 5 bases from J, with 7 bases in between. Germline lookup yields CDR1 MDHEN and CDR2 SYDVKM. The CDR3 loop spans 12 amino acids. CDR3: CASSLKGTEAFF. CDR3 nucleotide sequence: TGTGCCAGCAGTTTGAAGGGAACTGAAGCTTTCTTT.

This clonotype has at least ten counts. J is TRBJ2-2 and V is TRBV12-3 or TRBV12-4; perhaps D is TRBD1 or TRBD2 (5 bases each). The CDR3 is 13 residues long. V was trimmed by 5 bases and J by 6 bases, leaving 10 bases between them. This CDR3 is CASSPVGAGELFF. CDR3 bases: TGTGCCAGCAGTCCGGTGGGGGCCGGGGAGCTGTTTTTT.

This clonotype has a count of ten or more. The chain links TRBV28 to TRBJ2-1; 9 nucleotides agree with TRBD1. V dropped 3 bases and J dropped 9; count of bases not matched to a gene: 9. In germline, CDR1 is MDHEN, CDR2 SYDVKM. The CDR3 runs 15 residues. This CDR3 is CASSFWDRAQSEQFF. For the CDR3, the DNA is TGTGCCAGCAGTTTCTGGGACAGGGCCCAATCTGAGCAGTTCTTC.

At least ten counts were recorded for this clonotype. The chain carries TRBV5-6 and TRBJ2-1; TRBD2 matches 10 bases. The CDR3 spans 14 residues. After removal of 10 bases from V and 1 base from J, the junction contained 5 bases not matched to a gene. In germline, CDR1 is SGHDT, CDR2 YYEEEE. This CDR3 is CASGLADSYNEQFF. The CDR3 coding sequence is TGTGCCTCCGGACTAGCGGATTCCTACAATGAGCAGTTCTTC.

This clonotype was seen more than once but under ten times. V and J are TRBV12-3 or TRBV12-4 and TRBJ2-5; no definite D call. Trimming removed 8 bases from V and 5 bases from J, with 24 bases in between. The CDR3 totals 16 residues. CDR3 bases: TGTGCCAGCCGACTCGAGATAGGCAGGATCGGCGAGACCCAGTACTTC. Residues: CASRLEIGRIGETQYF.

In its sample, this clonotype was seen many times. The genes are TRBV28 and TRBJ2-3; TRBD2 agrees at 14 bases. J lost 4 bases, V lost 5 bases, and 8 bases had no gene match. CDR1 MDHEN and CDR2 SYDVKM come from the germline V gene. CDR3 length: 17 amino acids. The CDR3: CASSPRLAGGIPDTQYF. CDR3 coding DNA: TGTGCCAGCAGTCCCCGACTAGCGGGAGGGATCCCAGATACGCAGTATTTT.

This sequence joins TRBV2 and TRBJ2-6; 7 bases map to TRBD1. The CDR3 is made up of 17 amino acids. In germline, CDR1 is SNHLY, CDR2 FYNNEI. The junction had 9 bases not matched to a gene; V was cut back by 7 bases and J by 0 bases. The CDR3 nucleotides are TGTGCCAGCAAGGGACAGTGGTTACTCTCTGGGGCCAACGTCCTGACTTTC. Amino acid sequence: CASKGQWLLSGANVLTF.

This clonotype appeared a few times. This chain joins TRBV29-1 and TRBJ2-4; D might be TRBD1 or TRBD2, each matching 5 bases. The CDR3 loop spans 15 amino acids. The ends were cut back, 3 bases at V and 7 bases at J, with 19 bases in the middle. Germline CDR1 is SQVTM and CDR2 is ANQGSEA. The CDR3 spells CSVEGTEHSTNIQYF. The CDR3 region has the DNA TGCAGCGTTGAGGGGACGGAACACTCCACTAACATTCAGTACTTC.

This clonotype was counted between two and nine times. The rearrangement uses TRBV29-1 and TRBJ1-2; D ambiguous. V shed 6 bases and J shed 7 bases, with 12 bases lying between them. This CDR3 is built from 11 residues. In germline, CDR1 is SQVTM, CDR2 ANQGSEA. Here the CDR3 reads CSVGGHRGYTF. CDR3 sequence (DNA): TGCAGCGTGGGAGGGCACCGTGGCTACACCTTC. The full variable domain, with the rest looked up from reference TRBV29-1 and TRBJ1-2, is SAVISQKPSRDICQRGTSLTIQCQVDSQVTMMFWYRQQPGQSLTLIATANQGSEATYESGFVIDKFPISRPNLTFSTLTVSNMSPEDSSIYLCSVGGHRGYTFGSGTRLTVV.

A few counts support this clonotype. The rearrangement joins TRBV10-3 to TRBJ1-6; 8 bases line up with TRBD1. Germline V gives CDR1 ENHRY, CDR2 SYGVKD. The ends lost 8 bases at V and 10 bases at J; junction bases unmatched: 7. The CDR3 is 13 residues long. The chain's CDR3 is CAIQSTGDSPLHF. In DNA form, the CDR3 reads TGTGCCATCCAATCGACAGGGGACTCACCCCTCCACTTT.

This clonotype was counted many times. J is TRBJ2-1 and V is TRBV12-3 or TRBV12-4; D may correspond to TRBD1 or TRBD2 (5 bases each). V shed 6 bases and J shed 5 bases, with 11 bases lying between them. This CDR3 has 13 amino acids. CDR3 coding DNA: TGTGCCAGCAGATCGGGACGGAACAATGAGCAGTTCTTC. It is translated as CASRSGRNNEQFF.

The table lists this clonotype with many counts. The chain carries TRBV6-4 and TRBJ2-1, with a possible D match to TRBD2 (5 bases). V lost 2 bases, J lost 3 bases, and 8 bases lay in between. CDR3 length: 14 amino acids. Germline assignment: CDR1 MRHNA and CDR2 SNTAGT. The CDR3: CASSDGSGYNEQFF. In DNA, the CDR3 is TGTGCCAGCAGTGACGGGAGCGGCTACAATGAGCAGTTCTTC.

This clonotype was counted only a few times. The chain uses TRBV6-2 or TRBV6-3 and TRBJ2-1; 9 bases are a match to TRBD1. Germline trimming cut 9 bases from V and 7 bases from J; bases unmatched to any gene: 7. This CDR3 region has 13 residues. Germline V gene data show CDR1 as MNHEY and CDR2 as SVGEGT. The CDR3: CASKGQGENEQFF. The DNA of the CDR3 is TGTGCCAGTAAGGGACAGGGCGAAAATGAGCAGTTCTTC.

This clonotype has ten or more counts. The rearrangement uses TRBV18 and TRBJ1-5, with D perhaps TRBD1 (5 bases). The ends were cut back, 6 bases at V and 0 bases at J, with 12 bases in the middle. The CDR3 spans 15 residues. Germline assignment: CDR1 KGHSH and CDR2 LQKENI. CDR3 nucleotide sequence: TGTGCCAGCTCGAGGGACCACGATAGCAATCAGCCCCAGCATTTT. It translates to CASSRDHDSNQPQHF.

This clonotype turned up a few times. In DNA form, the CDR3 reads TGTGCCAGCAGCTTTCAGGGTTCCTCTGGCTACACCTTC. This codes for CASSFQGSSGYTF. This chain joins TRBV7-2 and TRBJ1-2, with D possibly being TRBD1 (5 bases). Trimming cost V 3 bases and J 7 bases, with 12 bases left between them. The CDR3 totals 13 residues. Looked up from germline, CDR1 is SGHTA and CDR2 is FQGNSA. Full variable domain (rest looked up from reference TRBV7-2 and TRBJ1-2): GAGVSQSPSNKVTEKGKDVELRCDPISGHTALYWYRQSLGQGLEFLIYFQGNSAPDKSGLPSDRFSAERTGGSVSTLTIQRTQQEDSAVYLCASSFQGSSGYTFGSGTRLTVV.

In its sample, this clonotype was seen many times. The J gene is TRBJ2-5, the V gene TRBV5-1, with D possibly being TRBD2 (6 bases). The CDR3 loop spans 15 amino acids. Germline V gene lookup returns CDR1 SGHRS and CDR2 YFSETQ. Trimming left V 3 bases short and J 3 bases short, with 15 bases between. In DNA, the CDR3 is TGCGCCAGCAGCTCTCGGCCACGCGGGGAAGAGACCCAGTACTTC. Translation gives CASSSRPRGEETQYF.

The chain has TRBV6-2 or TRBV6-3 and TRBJ1-1; 9 positions match TRBD1. V lost 5 bases to trimming and J lost 6 bases; unmatched junction nucleotides: 1. Germline CDR1 is MNHEY and CDR2 is SVGEGT. This CDR3 is built from 12 residues. The CDR3 reads CASSRTGAEAFF. The CDR3 nucleotides are TGTGCCAGCAGTAGGACAGGGGCTGAAGCTTTCTTT.

The chain links TRBV28 to TRBJ2-7; perhaps D is TRBD1 or TRBD2 (5 bases each). This CDR3 has 13 amino acids. Between the trimmed V and J ends, which lost 8 bases and 0 bases, there was a span of 11 bases. CDR1 and CDR2 from the germline V gene are MDHEN and SYDVKM. CDR3 sequence (DNA): TGTGCCAGCTGGGGGTCTAACTCCTACGAGCAGTACTTC. It yields the protein CASWGSNSYEQYF.

Turning to this clonotype: This clone may be a read error of a much larger clone one base away. The chain recombines TRBV6-6 with TRBJ1-5; tentative D call: TRBD1 (6 bases). With 2 bases removed from V and 5 bases from J, the gap between germline ends came to 16 bases. There are 16 residues in the CDR3. Germline values: CDR1 MNHNY, CDR2 SVGAGI (reference sequence). CDR3 coding DNA: TGTGCCAGCAGTTACAAGACACGGGGGGCCGATCAGCCCCAGCATTTT. Translating gives CASSYKTRGADQPQHF.

This clonotype was counted only a few times. The chain has TRBV7-2 and TRBJ1-6, with 7 bases fitting TRBD1. The CDR3 extends over 15 amino acids. V dropped 5 bases and J dropped 7; count of bases not matched to a gene: 8. Germline values: CDR1 SGHTA, CDR2 FQGNSA. CDR3 in amino acids: CASSDRQGTNSPLHF. The CDR3 coding sequence is TGTGCCAGCAGCGACAGACAGGGTACGAATTCACCCCTCCACTTT.

This clonotype was seen many times. The chain carries TRBV20-1 and TRBJ1-2; TRBD1 matches at 7 bases. The CDR3 is 14 amino acids. Trimming removed 2 bases from V and 4 bases from J; junction bases left unmatched: 7. The germline CDR1 and CDR2 sequences are DFQATT and SNEGSKA (reference sequence). In DNA, the CDR3 is TGCAGTGCTAGAAGTACAGGGGTCGGCTATGGCTACACCTTC. Its translation: CSARSTGVGYGYTF.

This clonotype occurred a few times. The V call is TRBV11-2, the J call TRBJ2-2, with D perhaps TRBD1 (5 bases). This CDR3 region has 17 residues. The V end was cut by 2 bases, the J end by 1 base, with 14 bases between. Germline V lookup: CDR1 SGHAT, CDR2 FQNNGV. The CDR3 spells CASSLSSRAWNTGELFF. CDR3 coding DNA: TGTGCCAGCAGCTTATCATCCAGGGCATGGAACACCGGGGAGCTGTTTTTT.

This clonotype was seen repeatedly, ten times or more. The V and J genes are TRBV20-1 and TRBJ1-5, with D unresolved. Germline CDR1 and CDR2: DFQATT and SNEGSKA (reference sequence). V was cut by 3 bases and J by 11 bases, with 11 bases left in between. There are 11 residues in the CDR3. DNA of the CDR3: TGCAGTGCTAGCCCCGGAATGACCCAGCATTTT. Translated: CSASPGMTQHF.

The chain recombines TRBV4-3 with TRBJ1-1; maybe TRBD1 (5 bases). With 5 bases removed from V and 1 base from J, the gap between germline ends came to 11 bases. The length of the CDR3 is 14 residues. Germline CDR1 LGHNA, CDR2 YSLEER. Here the CDR3 DNA reads TGCGCCAGCAGCTATGGGGCCAGGAACACTGAAGCTTTCTTT. Translation: CASSYGARNTEAFF.